In its sample, the clone carrying this T cell receptor beta chain was seen once. This sample was taken from a study of blood T cell repertoires in COVID-19. About the study: Samples taken during acute and convalescent COVID-19 were collected in the United States, Italy and Spain. PBMCs, B-cell-depleted T cells, or T cells provided the cDNA or gDNA that made up the material.

In the authors' workflow: Amplification of reference gene primers provided the estimated nucleated cell counts. Generated by immunoSEQ multiplex PCR, the TCRdb table keeps only in-frame clones and is missing some. That table gives V, J and clone size, and the DNA gave D and trimming. Here the sample spans over 95,000 clones, about 85% being singletons. The CDR3 is made up of 14 amino acids. The V and J ends lost 1 base and 0 bases respectively, with 8 bases between them. Germline-derived CDR1 and CDR2 are SGHRS and YFSETQ. The chain recombines TRBV5-1 with TRBJ2-7; D is uncertain. Sequenced material: peripheral blood. This TCR was sampled from a human donor in a cohort sampled during active COVID-19. CDR3 region: CASSLQTSSYEQYF. For the CDR3, the DNA is TGCGCCAGCAGCTTGCAGACAAGCTCCTACGAGCAGTACTTC.